A single sample is the source of the 31 T cell receptor beta chains below, sequenced in a study of post-analysis software for immune sequencing data. The authors incorporated unique molecular identifiers into the TCR beta cDNA libraries. MiXCR was run by TCRdb on the PCR reads, yielding one entry per CDR3 protein. The sample includes hundreds of thousands of distinct CDR3 sequences, roughly 27% of them seen just once. Study-wide results and caveats: TRBV5-6, TRBV5-1 and TRBV20-1 were among a few TRBV segments more frequent in patients than controls.

These receptors' antigens are unknown. Specimen: blood. These receptors all come from a girl aged 5-17 years with multiple sclerosis.

This clonotype was counted ten times or more. The rearrangement links TRBV6-2 or TRBV6-3 to TRBJ2-5; weak D call: TRBD2 (5 bases). V dropped 6 bases and J dropped 0 bases, with 17 bases sitting between them. The germline CDR1 and CDR2 sequences are MNHEY and SVGEGT. The CDR3 is made up of 16 amino acids. CDR3 amino acids: CASSIPGLGDQETQYF. The CDR3 region has the DNA TGTGCCAGCAGCATACCGGGCCTCGGGGACCAAGAGACCCAGTACTTC.

The gene calls are TRBV28 and TRBJ2-1; tentatively, D is TRBD1 (5 bases). Germline lookup yields CDR1 MDHEN and CDR2 SYDVKM. This CDR3 has 15 residues. The V end lost 6 bases, the J end lost 4 bases, and 16 bases lay between the germline ends. This CDR3 reads CASSPSGAFYNEQFF. In DNA form, the CDR3 reads TGTGCCAGCAGCCCCTCTGGGGCTTTTTACAATGAGCAGTTCTTC.

The rearrangement joins TRBV12-3 or TRBV12-4 to TRBJ1-2; 7 nucleotides agree with TRBD1. The CDR3 extends over 12 amino acids. Trimming took 6 bases from V and 7 from J; bases not matched to a gene: 5. CDR3 nucleotide sequence: TGTGCCAGCAGATCACAGGGGCTTGGCTACACCTTC. It codes for CASRSQGLGYTF.

V is TRBV10-3 and J is TRBJ2-5, with D perhaps matching TRBD1 (7 bases). There are 16 residues in the CDR3. Trimming cost V 0 bases and J 5 bases, with 16 bases left between them. Germline-derived CDR1 and CDR2 are ENHRY and SYGVKD. CDR3 in DNA: TGTGCCATCAGTGAGTCGACAGGGACCCGGGGGGAGACCCAGTACTTC. As protein: CAISESTGTRGETQYF.

The rearrangement joins TRBV27 to TRBJ1-1; TRBD1 aligns across 8 bases. Germline CDR1 is MNHEY and CDR2 is SMNVEV (reference sequence). The CDR3 loop spans 14 amino acids. V dropped 6 bases and J dropped 3; count of bases not matched to a gene: 6. The CDR3 sequence is CASRDGQGYTEAFF. The DNA for the CDR3 is TGTGCCAGCAGGGATGGACAGGGCTACACTGAAGCTTTCTTT.

V and J are TRBV20-1 and TRBJ2-5; 7 positions agree with TRBD2. The CDR3 length is 14 residues. With V trimmed by 1 base and J by 5 bases, 7 bases remained unmatched. Germline V gene sequence: CDR1 DFQATT, CDR2 SNEGSKA (reference sequence). The CDR3 protein is CSARAASGWETQYF. CDR3 nucleotides: TGCAGTGCTAGAGCGGCTAGCGGCTGGGAGACCCAGTACTTC.

This clonotype occurred a few times. The chain couples TRBV20-1 to TRBJ2-7; 9 bases are shared with TRBD2. Germline CDR1 reads DFQATT; CDR2 reads SNEGSKA (reference sequence). The CDR3 consists of 14 residues. The V gene end was trimmed by 0 bases and the J gene end by 4 bases; junction bases not matched to a gene: 4. CDR3 coding DNA: TGCAGTGCTAGAGATCGGGCGGGAGGGTACGAGCAGTACTTC. Translated, it gives CSARDRAGGYEQYF.

This clonotype was seen a few times. The gene calls are TRBV10-3 and TRBJ2-7; TRBD2 matches 8 bases. J lost 2 bases, V lost 3 bases, and 3 bases had no gene match. Germline lookup yields CDR1 ENHRY and CDR2 SYGVKD. CDR3 length equals 14 residues. As DNA, the CDR3 is TGTGCCATCAGTGAAACGACTAGCGCCTACGAGCAGTACTTC. Protein: CAISETTSAYEQYF.

The V call is TRBV27, the J call TRBJ2-3; 12 positions match TRBD2. The germline V gene has CDR1 MNHEY and CDR2 SMNVEV (reference sequence). The trim removed 8 bases at V and 4 bases at J, leaving 10 bases unmatched. This CDR3 region has 16 residues. The CDR3 loop is CASRRRLAGDADTQYF. As DNA, the CDR3 is TGTGCCAGCCGCCGGAGACTAGCGGGGGATGCAGATACGCAGTATTTT.

This chain connects TRBV20-1 to TRBJ2-7, with TRBD2 identical over 10 bases. V lost 8 bases to trimming and J lost 7 bases; unmatched junction nucleotides: 14. CDR1 and CDR2 (germline): DFQATT, SNEGSKA (reference sequence). The length of the CDR3 is 14 residues. The CDR3 sequence: CSPLESSGRGEQYF. The CDR3 nucleotides read TGCAGTCCCCTGGAGTCCAGCGGGAGGGGTGAGCAGTACTTC.

This chain uses TRBV20-1 with TRBJ1-1; D ambiguous. With 0 bases removed from V and 1 base from J, the gap between germline ends came to 9 bases. The CDR3 spans 14 residues. Germline lookup yields CDR1 DFQATT and CDR2 SNEGSKA (reference sequence). CDR3 loop: CSARDLHENTEAFF. The CDR3 bases are TGCAGTGCTAGAGATTTGCACGAGAACACTGAAGCTTTCTTT.

This clonotype has only a few counts. The V call is TRBV6-4, the J call TRBJ2-6; no clear D. The CDR3 has 14 residues. Germline-derived CDR1 and CDR2 are MRHNA and SNTAGT. V lost 4 bases and J 4 bases, leaving 8 bases between the germline ends. CDR3 sequence: CASSAEWGANVLTF. The DNA of the CDR3 is TGTGCCAGCAGTGCCGAGTGGGGGGCCAACGTCCTGACTTTC.

This clonotype has just a few counts. V gene TRBV9 combines with J gene TRBJ2-6; possibly TRBD2 for D (6 bases). CDR1 SGDLS and CDR2 YYNGEE come from the germline V gene. The V end lost 1 base, the J end lost 3 bases, and 11 bases lay between the germline ends. This CDR3 has 16 residues. The CDR3 DNA is TGTGCCAGCAGCGTATTAGGGGACTTTGGGGCCAACGTCCTGACTTTC. The encoded protein is CASSVLGDFGANVLTF.

This clonotype was detected only a few times. This chain links TRBV4-1 with TRBJ2-5, with TRBD1 as a possible D gene (6 bases). The CDR3 contains 17 residues. Germline V gives CDR1 MGHRA, CDR2 YSYEKL. The germline V and J ends were trimmed by 4 bases and 5 bases, with 23 bases remaining between them. The DNA for the CDR3 is TGCGCCAGCAGCCCACGCGTTAAGGGGCAGGGGACGGAGACCCAGTACTTC. Its protein product is CASSPRVKGQGTETQYF.

V usage is TRBV14 and J usage is TRBJ2-3, with D hard to call. The germline V and J ends were trimmed by 6 bases and 6 bases, with 25 bases remaining between them. This CDR3 comprises 17 residues. Germline V gene sequence: CDR1 SGHDN, CDR2 FVKESK. CDR3 in DNA: TGTGCCAGCAGTCTTAGAAGCCCCTCCTTGAATGGGGATACGCAGTATTTT. Its protein is CASSLRSPSLNGDTQYF.

This CDR3 is CSASLGGAPTDTQYF. The CDR3, as DNA: TGCAGTGCTAGCCTTGGGGGGGCACCCACAGATACGCAGTATTTT. This chain connects TRBV20-1 to TRBJ2-3, with D possibly TRBD2 on 7 matching bases. Trimming left V 3 bases short and J 2 bases short, with 15 bases between. The germline CDR1 and CDR2 sequences are DFQATT and SNEGSKA (reference sequence). CDR3 length equals 15 residues.

This sequence joins TRBV29-1 and TRBJ1-2, with D unclear. Germline CDR1 is SQVTM and CDR2 is ANQGSEA. V was cut by 4 bases and J by 8 bases, with 5 bases left in between. The CDR3 runs to 9 residues. The CDR3 region is CSVVEGYTF. CDR3 sequence (DNA): TGCAGCGTTGTGGAAGGCTACACCTTC.

The chain couples TRBV5-6 to TRBJ1-1, with no clear D. Germline CDR1 and CDR2: SGHDT and YYEEEE. The CDR3 loop spans 15 amino acids. With 6 bases removed from V and 4 bases from J, the gap between germline ends came to 19 bases. CDR3 nucleotides: TGTGCCAGCACCTCTCTGGCGGCCGTTCTCACTGAAGCTTTCTTT. Translated, it gives CASTSLAAVLTEAFF.

The sample holds a few counts of this clonotype. The chain employs TRBV10-2 and TRBJ2-1, with 13 bases matching TRBD2. The CDR3 spans 16 residues. Per the germline V gene, CDR1 is WSHSY and CDR2 is SAAADI. Trimming took 0 bases from V and 10 from J; bases not matched to a gene: 6. The CDR3 spells CASSESRTSGSAEQFF. CDR3 nucleotides: TGCGCCAGCAGTGAGTCGAGGACTAGCGGGAGTGCCGAGCAGTTCTTC.

The rearrangement uses TRBV27 and TRBJ2-5; a weak D match, TRBD1 (6 bases). The CDR3 covers 15 residues. The germline gives CDR1 MNHEY, CDR2 SMNVEV (reference sequence). V was pared by 4 bases and J by 5 bases, with 17 bases between. The CDR3 DNA reads TGTGCCAGCAGTTCATACGGGACATCGTTGGAGACCCAGTACTTC. Its protein is CASSSYGTSLETQYF.

The V and J genes are TRBV5-1 and TRBJ1-1, with D uncertain. The germline CDR1 and CDR2 sequences are SGHRS and YFSETQ. The CDR3 covers 14 residues. V was trimmed by 0 bases and J by 4 bases, leaving 10 bases between them. As DNA, the CDR3 is TGCGCCAGCAGCTTGGGACACCAAGGCACTGAAGCTTTCTTT. Protein: CASSLGHQGTEAFF.

J is TRBJ2-3 and V is TRBV5-1; 7 bases align to TRBD1. CDR3 length: 16 residues. Germline CDR1 reads SGHRS; CDR2 reads YFSETQ. Trimming removed 2 bases from V and 2 bases from J; junction bases left unmatched: 8. CDR3 protein: CASSLWGTVTTDTQYF. The CDR3 DNA reads TGCGCCAGCAGCTTATGGGGGACAGTAACCACAGATACGCAGTATTTT. The entire variable domain, with the rest obtained from reference TRBV5-1 and TRBJ2-3, is as follows: KAGVTQTPRYLIKTRGQQVTLSCSPISGHRSVSWYQQTPGQGLQFLFEYFSETQRNKGNFPGRFSGRQFSNSRSEMNVSTLELGDSALYLCASSLWGTVTTDTQYFGPGTRLTVL.

The table lists this clonotype with a count of one. A much larger clone lies a single base off, so this may be a read error. The chain is built from TRBV5-1 and TRBJ1-4; D is undetermined. The CDR3 runs to 12 residues. CDR1 SGHRS and CDR2 YFSETQ come from the germline V gene. In nucleotides, the CDR3 is TGCGCCAGCAGCCCGGACCTTGAAAAACCGTTTTTT. This encodes CASSPDLEKPFF.

In this sample, this clonotype turned up a few times. This chain connects TRBV20-1 to TRBJ2-6; D is unresolved. V dropped 3 bases and J dropped 2 bases, with 8 bases sitting between them. The CDR3 spans 14 residues. Germline CDR1 and CDR2: DFQATT and SNEGSKA (reference sequence). As DNA, the CDR3 is TGCAGTGCTAGCAGCGAGGCTGGGGCCAACGTCCTGACTTTC. Protein product: CSASSEAGANVLTF.

The V and J genes are TRBV20-1 and TRBJ2-3; TRBD1 agrees at 7 bases. This CDR3 spans 14 amino acids. J lost 9 bases, V lost 4 bases, and 13 bases had no gene match. Germline V gives CDR1 DFQATT, CDR2 SNEGSKA (reference sequence). CDR3 sequence: CSATMRGPKTTQYF. The CDR3 DNA reads as TGCAGTGCTACTATGAGGGGGCCGAAAACGACGCAGTATTTT.

This clonotype occurred a few times. The gene calls are TRBV12-3 or TRBV12-4 and TRBJ2-3; D is possibly TRBD1 (5 bases). Trimming pared 6 bases from V and 6 bases from J, leaving 19 bases between. The CDR3 has 15 amino acids. CDR3 DNA: TGTGCCAGCAGCCCATTTGACAGCCTTAAGGATACGCAGTATTTT. Protein product: CASSPFDSLKDTQYF.

To note about this clonotype: The germline gene is not matched at one end of the junction; a read error may be the cause. The chain carries TRBV20-1 and TRBJ2-7, with unresolved D. This CDR3 has 15 residues. Germline V gives CDR1 DFQATT, CDR2 SNEGSKA (reference sequence). CDR3 sequence (DNA): TGCAGTGCTAGAGATCATAAAAGCCACACCTACGTGCAGTACTTC. This sequence encodes CSARDHKSHTYVQYF.

In its sample, this clonotype was seen many times. This chain links TRBV9 with TRBJ2-7; 7 nucleotides align to TRBD2. Germline CDR1 and CDR2: SGDLS and YYNGEE. V was clipped by 7 bases and J by 3 bases; unmatched bases: 7. The CDR3 contains 13 residues. CDR3 residues: CASAWGEGYEQYF. The DNA of the CDR3 is TGTGCCAGCGCCTGGGGGGAGGGCTACGAGCAGTACTTC.

The chain carries TRBV10-3 and TRBJ2-7, with D maybe TRBD1 (5 bases). The germline V gene encodes CDR1 ENHRY and CDR2 SYGVKD. The V gene lost 2 bases and the J gene lost 0 bases, with 8 bases spanning the gap. This CDR3 has 14 amino acids. Written as DNA, the CDR3 is TGTGCCATCAGTGAGGGCAGGGACTCCTACGAGCAGTACTTC. Its protein is CAISEGRDSYEQYF.

The chain is built from TRBV5-1 and TRBJ2-3; 10 bases line up with TRBD2. The CDR3 covers 18 residues. V lost 0 bases, J lost 3 bases, and 10 bases stayed unmatched. The germline V gene has CDR1 SGHRS and CDR2 YFSETQ. In nucleotides, the CDR3 is TGCGCCAGCAGCTTGGGCTACACAGCGGGAGGGTCTACAGATACGCAGTATTTT. Translating gives CASSLGYTAGGSTDTQYF.

The V and J genes are TRBV7-2 and TRBJ2-1, with TRBD2 as a possible D gene (5 bases). The CDR3 contains 14 residues. Germline CDR1 is SGHTA and CDR2 is FQGNSA. Trimming pared 3 bases from V and 0 bases from J, leaving 6 bases between. CDR3 DNA: TGTGCCAGCAGCTTCACTAGCTCCTACAATGAGCAGTTCTTC. Amino acid sequence: CASSFTSSYNEQFF. The full variable domain, in which reference TRBV7-2 and TRBJ2-1 provide the parts outside the CDR3, is GAGVSQSPSNKVTEKGKDVELRCDPISGHTALYWYRQSLGQGLEFLIYFQGNSAPDKSGLPSDRFSAERTGGSVSTLTIQRTQQEDSAVYLCASSFTSSYNEQFFGPGTRLTVL.